This entry is about one TCR beta chain. Its antigen is not known. TCR beta sequencing was performed on blood CD8+ and CD4+ T cells. Controls comprised healthy donors matched for age and sex. This sample is part of a study of CD8 T cells in Susac syndrome. Study results and caveats: The relatively small number of individuals in the TCR sequencing and HLA analysis was acknowledged by the study.

Random hexamers were used to reverse transcribe an amount of about 0.45 to 1 ug RNA. Coverage of TCR beta CDR3 amplification by immunoSEQ multiplex PCR extended to 54 Vbeta and 13 Jbeta. TCRdb re-called the immunoSEQ multiplex PCR reads through MiXCR, storing one row per CDR3 protein. The sample yields some 150,000 distinct CDR3 sequences, 94% seen once. The CDR3 totals 12 residues. From germline, CDR1 is DFQATT and CDR2 SNEGSKA (reference sequence). V gave up 1 base and J gave up 4 bases, with 7 bases separating them. This sequence originates from a human donor in good health. Specimen: CD4+ T cells from PBMCs. The rearrangement uses TRBV20-1 and TRBJ1-1; D unclear. The CDR3 protein is CSARVGSTEAFF. The CDR3 coding sequence is TGCAGTGCTAGAGTGGGCAGCACTGAAGCTTTCTTT.